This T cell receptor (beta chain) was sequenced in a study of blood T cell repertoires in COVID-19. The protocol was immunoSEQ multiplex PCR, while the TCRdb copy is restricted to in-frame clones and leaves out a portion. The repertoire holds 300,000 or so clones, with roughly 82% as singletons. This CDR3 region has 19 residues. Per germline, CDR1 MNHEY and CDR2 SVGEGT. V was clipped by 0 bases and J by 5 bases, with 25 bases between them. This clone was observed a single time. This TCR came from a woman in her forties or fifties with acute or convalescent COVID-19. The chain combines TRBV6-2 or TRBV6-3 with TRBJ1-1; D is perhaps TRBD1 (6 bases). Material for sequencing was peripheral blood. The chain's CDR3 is CASSYSRGLVGRGRTEAFF. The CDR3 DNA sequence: TGTGCCAGCAGTTACTCGAGAGGGTTGGTGGGCAGGGGCCGGACTGAAGCTTTCTTT.